Below, one TCR beta chain is given with its context. The antigen is unknown. This specimen comes from a study of cytomegalovirus exposure and HLA in healthy donors. The CDR3 totals 17 residues. Trimming removed 6 bases from V and 1 base from J; junction bases left unmatched: 12. Per germline, CDR1 LNHDA and CDR2 SQIVND (reference sequence). The PCR used 60 Vbeta and 13 Jbeta primers. Under the authors' procedure: Later, tens of millions of unique TCR beta chains were counted in an analysis, and some 9.9 million of them were shared. Profiled with immunoSEQ multiplex PCR; TCRdb holds only in-frame clones, not every one. Clonal size and the V and J genes are those of that table, whereas D and trimming came from the DNA. This sample has approximately 120,000 clones, with about 70% found just once. Study-wide points: Relative to equally common others, HLA-associated TCR beta chains showed greater clonal expansion in a later analysis. V- and J-gene trimming of TCR beta was linked (in a later analysis) to a missense DCLRE1C variant. Earlier analysis looked at TCR beta V segments, and most were productive about 90% or about 30% of the time.

The chain uses TRBV19 and TRBJ1-5, with 7 positions matching TRBD1. The sample comprised PBMCs. The source is a woman in her thirties or forties in good health and CMV-seropositive. The CDR3 reads CASRSPGTGESNQPQHF. The CDR3 nucleotides are TGTGCCAGTAGATCCCCAGGCACAGGGGAAAGCAATCAGCCCCAGCATTTT.